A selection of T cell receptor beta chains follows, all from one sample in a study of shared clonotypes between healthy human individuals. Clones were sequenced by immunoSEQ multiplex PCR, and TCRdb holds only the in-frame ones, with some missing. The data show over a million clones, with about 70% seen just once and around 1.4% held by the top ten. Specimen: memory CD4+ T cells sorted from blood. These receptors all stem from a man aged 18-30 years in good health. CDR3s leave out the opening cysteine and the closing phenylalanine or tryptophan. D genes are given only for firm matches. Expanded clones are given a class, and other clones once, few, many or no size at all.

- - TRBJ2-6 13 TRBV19 ASSSTGSGANVLT
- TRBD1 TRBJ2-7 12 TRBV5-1 ASSPGGVGYEQY
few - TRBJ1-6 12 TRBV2 ASSEGQFGSPLH
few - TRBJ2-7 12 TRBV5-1 ASTENQGINEQY
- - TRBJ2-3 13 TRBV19 ASKDRTWSTDTQY
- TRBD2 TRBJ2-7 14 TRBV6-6 ASRRGLVYSSYEQY
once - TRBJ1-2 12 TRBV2 ASRGLTANYGYT
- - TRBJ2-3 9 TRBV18 ASSPIDTQY
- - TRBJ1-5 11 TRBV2 ASSRGGTQPQH
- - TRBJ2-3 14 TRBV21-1 ASSPGTYRSADTQY
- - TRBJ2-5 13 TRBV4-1 ASSPGLDPGETQY
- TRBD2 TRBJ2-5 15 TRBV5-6 ASSLGLSSGGAETQY
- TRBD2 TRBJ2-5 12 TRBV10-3 AIKGTSGQETQY
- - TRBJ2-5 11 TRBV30 AWSRAVQETQY
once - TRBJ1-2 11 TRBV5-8 ASSQERGKTYT
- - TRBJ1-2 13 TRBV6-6 ASIGTGDKGYGYT
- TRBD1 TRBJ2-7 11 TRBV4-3 ASSQYTGDEQY
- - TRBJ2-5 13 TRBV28 ASRDVQGRQETQY
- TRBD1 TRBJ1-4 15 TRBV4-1 ASSQLDRGPTNEKLF
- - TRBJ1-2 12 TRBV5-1 ASSLNRADYGYT
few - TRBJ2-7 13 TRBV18 ASSPPARSSYEQY
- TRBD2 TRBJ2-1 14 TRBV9 ASSVENLAGGNEQF
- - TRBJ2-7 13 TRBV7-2 ASSQAGTATYEQY
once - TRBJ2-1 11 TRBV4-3 ASSQFGGNEQF
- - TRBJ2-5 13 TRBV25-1 ASSETGYSKETQY
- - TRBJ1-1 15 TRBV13 ASSPTAGSKGYTEAF
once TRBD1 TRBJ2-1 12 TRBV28 ASEGQSSYNEQF
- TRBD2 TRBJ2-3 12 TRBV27 ASSLSGGTATQY
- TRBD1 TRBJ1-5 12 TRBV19 ATHGQGRNQPQH
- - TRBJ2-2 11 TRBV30 AWRDLNTGELF
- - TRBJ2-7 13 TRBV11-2 ASSFEGGISYEQY
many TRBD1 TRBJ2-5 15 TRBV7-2 ASSQRGGQGAGETQY
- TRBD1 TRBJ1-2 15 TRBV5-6 ASRRTSPGQGEVGYT
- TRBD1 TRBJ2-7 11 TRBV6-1 ASSEAYRGEQY
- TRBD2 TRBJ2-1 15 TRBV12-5 ASAGLAGIRSYNEQF
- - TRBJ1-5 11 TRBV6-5 ASSRLGYQPQH
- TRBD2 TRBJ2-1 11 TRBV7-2 ASSPGLVHEQF
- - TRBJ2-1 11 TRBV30 AGRPSSYNEQF
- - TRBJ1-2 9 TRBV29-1 SVGAGFGYT
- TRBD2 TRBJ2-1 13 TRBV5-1 ASRSERDSYNEQF
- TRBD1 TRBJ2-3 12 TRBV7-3 ASSSGQAGDTQY
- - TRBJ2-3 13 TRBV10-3 AINEGGSAGGTQY
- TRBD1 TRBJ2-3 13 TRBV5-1 ASSFTGGGGDTQY
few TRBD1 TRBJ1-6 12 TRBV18 ASSQETGGSPLH
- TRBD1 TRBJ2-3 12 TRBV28 ASRSTGATDTQY
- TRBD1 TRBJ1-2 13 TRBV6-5 ASSISGGEVYGYT
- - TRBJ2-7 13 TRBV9 ASSVYGSESGEQY
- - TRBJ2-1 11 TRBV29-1 STQTENYNEQF
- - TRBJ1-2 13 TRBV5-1 ASRLGGAVNYGYT
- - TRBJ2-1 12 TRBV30 AWKDRRPTNEQF